These T cell receptor beta chains were read from a single sample in a study of blood T cells in healthy people across ages. Each CDR3 protein gets one entry after TCRdb re-called the 5' RACE reads with MiXCR. In the table there are around 580,000 distinct CDR3 sequences, 40% to 50% of which are singletons. Sequenced sample: blood. The receptors derive from a man older than 75 in good health. Each CDR3 is given with its conserved first and last residue. The D gene is left open where the match is weak. The size field is filled for only some rows; it gives once, few, many or a size class.

D gene,V gene,CDR3 length,J gene,clone size,CDR3 DNA,CDR3 protein
TRBD1,TRBV27,14,TRBJ1-5,few,TGTGCCACCCAAGGGACAGGCCGCAATCAGCCCCAGCATTTT,CATQGTGRNQPQHF
NA,TRBV10-3,14,TRBJ2-7,NA,TGTGCCAGCTCCCCCGGGAGAGAGACCTACGAGCAGTACTTC,CASSPGRETYEQYF
TRBD1,TRBV6-6,16,TRBJ1-2,NA,TGTGCCAGCAGTACTACGGGGACAGGGAAAAACTATGGCTACACCTTC,CASSTTGTGKNYGYTF
TRBD1,TRBV18,15,TRBJ2-5,NA,TGTGCCAGCTCACCACCGATGGGACAGCAAGAGACCCAGTACTTC,CASSPPMGQQETQYF
NA,TRBV6-2/TRBV6-3,17,TRBJ2-3,NA,TGTGCCAGCCTTGACGGGAGTGCCCCAACTAGCACAGATACGCAGTATTTT,CASLDGSAPTSTDTQYF
NA,TRBV6-5,14,TRBJ1-1,many,TGTGCCAGCAGTACCCGACAGGTCCCCACTGAAGCTTTCTTT,CASSTRQVPTEAFF
NA,TRBV12-3/TRBV12-4,15,TRBJ1-4,NA,TGTGCCAGCAGGGGGGGCACCCCTTTTAATGAAAAACTGTTTTTT,CASRGGTPFNEKLFF
NA,TRBV7-9,14,TRBJ2-3,many,TGTGCCAGCAGCTTAGCGGCGAGCACAGATACGCAGTATTTT,CASSLAASTDTQYF
NA,TRBV12-3/TRBV12-4,13,TRBJ1-2,many,TGTGCCAGCAGCAAAGGACCTTTCTATGGCTACACCTTC,CASSKGPFYGYTF
NA,TRBV28,13,TRBJ2-5,NA,TGTGCCAGCACCCGTAGGGCGTCCGAGACCCAGTACTTC,CASTRRASETQYF
TRBD1,TRBV4-3,16,TRBJ1-4,NA,TGCGCCAGCAGCCAAGAGGGGACAGGGGGCCGAGAAAAACTGTTTTTT,CASSQEGTGGREKLFF
NA,TRBV18,15,TRBJ2-3,NA,TGTGCCAGCTCACCACCGGTAGCTCGCACAGATACGCAGTATTTT,CASSPPVARTDTQYF
NA,TRBV4-3,13,TRBJ2-3,NA,TGCGCCAGCAGCCAAGATGGCAGAGGGTCGCAGTATTTT,CASSQDGRGSQYF
TRBD1,TRBV6-2/TRBV6-3,14,TRBJ1-1,few,TGTGCCAGCAGTTTTAGACAGGGCGGCACTGAAGCTTTCTTT,CASSFRQGGTEAFF
NA,TRBV24-1,11,TRBJ1-2,NA,TGTGCCGCTTCGGGTTCGGATGGCTACACCTTC,CAASGSDGYTF
TRBD1,TRBV29-1,15,TRBJ2-1,NA,TGCAGCGCCAAAGGACAGGGGGCCACCTACAATGAGCAGTTCTTC,CSAKGQGATYNEQFF
NA,TRBV20-1,14,TRBJ2-7,few,TGCAGTGCTAGGAGCGCCCGCTTGACCTACGAGCAGTACTTC,CSARSARLTYEQYF
NA,TRBV6-2/TRBV6-3,13,TRBJ1-1,NA,TGTGCCAGCAATCAGGGGTTGACCACTGAAGCTTTCTTT,CASNQGLTTEAFF
TRBD2,TRBV20-1,16,TRBJ2-7,few,TGCAGTGCCAGAGGAGGGAGCGGGAGTACCTACAATGAGCAGTACTTC,CSARGGSGSTYNEQYF
TRBD1,TRBV6-6,14,TRBJ1-4,NA,TGTGCCAGCAGTGACGGGACAGGAAATGAAAAACTGTTTTTT,CASSDGTGNEKLFF
NA,TRBV3-1,14,TRBJ2-4,NA,TGTGCCAGCAGCCAATACCGGGACACAAACATTCAGTACTTC,CASSQYRDTNIQYF
NA,TRBV27,11,TRBJ2-7,NA,TGTGCCAGCGGGGGGATGTCCGAGCAGTACTTC,CASGGMSEQYF
TRBD2,TRBV20-1,13,TRBJ2-1,once,TGCAGTGCTAGAGCCCGGGAGGGCAATGAGCAGTTCTTC,CSARAREGNEQFF
TRBD2,TRBV20-1,16,TRBJ2-1,NA,TGCAGTGCCCTAGTCGCTAGCGGGAGGATAAGCGGTGAGCAGTTCTTC,CSALVASGRISGEQFF
TRBD2,TRBV20-1,13,TRBJ2-1,few,TGCAGTGCCCGGACTAGCGTAAACAATGAGCAGTTCTTC,CSARTSVNNEQFF
NA,TRBV12-3/TRBV12-4,15,TRBJ2-1,NA,TGTGCCAGCAGTTTAGGACCCTCCCGGGAAAATGAGCAGTTCTTC,CASSLGPSRENEQFF
NA,TRBV7-2,15,TRBJ2-7,NA,TGTGCCAGCAGCCCGCGGGCACAAACAACCTACGAGCAGTACTTC,CASSPRAQTTYEQYF
TRBD1,TRBV6-5,15,TRBJ2-3,NA,TGTGCCAGCAGTTACGGCGGACAGGGCGCAGATACGCAGTATTTT,CASSYGGQGADTQYF
NA,TRBV10-3,15,TRBJ1-1,NA,TGTGCCATCAGTGAGTCGGGGGGCCTGGGCACTGAAGCTTTCTTT,CAISESGGLGTEAFF
NA,TRBV20-1,10,TRBJ1-2,few,TGCAGTGCTCAGGGGAACGGCTACACCTTC,CSAQGNGYTF
NA,TRBV7-3,15,TRBJ2-3,few,TGTGCCAGCAGCTTATGGGGCAGTAGCACAGATACGCAGTATTTT,CASSLWGSSTDTQYF
NA,TRBV21-1,16,TRBJ2-6,NA,TGTGCCAGCAAACAGGGGCCGGTACCTGGGGCCAACGTCCTGACTTTC,CASKQGPVPGANVLTF
NA,TRBV7-3,18,TRBJ2-3,NA,TGTGCCAGCCCGCAGGGCGTGTGCCGCCTCAATAGCACAGATACGCAGTATTTT,CASPQGVCRLNSTDTQYF
NA,TRBV3-1,14,TRBJ1-4,NA,TGTGCCAGCAGCCCTATGAACCAGAATGAAAAACTGTTTTTT,CASSPMNQNEKLFF
NA,TRBV2,14,TRBJ1-6,NA,TGTGCCAGCAGTGAGGATTGGGACCATTCACCCCTCCACTTT,CASSEDWDHSPLHF
NA,TRBV6-2/TRBV6-3,13,TRBJ1-5,NA,TGTGCCAGCAACCAGGACAGCAATCAGCCCCAGCATTTT,CASNQDSNQPQHF
TRBD1,TRBV2,16,TRBJ1-4,NA,TGTGCCAGCAGTGAAGTACGGGACAGAGCATATGGAAAACTGTTTTTT,CASSEVRDRAYGKLFF
NA,TRBV6-4,15,TRBJ2-1,NA,TGTGCCAGCAGTGACTCGGGGGAGCCCAACAATGAGCAGTTCTTC,CASSDSGEPNNEQFF
TRBD1,TRBV5-1,15,TRBJ1-5,few,TGCGCCAGCAGCTTGGCGGGACAGGGCAACCAGCCCCAGCATTTT,CASSLAGQGNQPQHF
NA,TRBV9,16,TRBJ2-1,NA,TGTGCCAGCAGCGTAGTTGGGGGAGGCGTGTACAATGAGCAGTTCTTC,CASSVVGGGVYNEQFF
NA,TRBV10-3,13,TRBJ2-5,few,TGTGCCATCGACGGAGGACCAGGGGAGACCCAGTACTTC,CAIDGGPGETQYF
NA,TRBV7-9,15,TRBJ2-7,NA,TGTGCCAGCAGCCCGCGACCAGCGGTATCCTACGAGCAGTACTTC,CASSPRPAVSYEQYF
TRBD1,TRBV9,14,TRBJ1-1,many,TGTGCCAGCAGCGTAGGGACAGGGAACACTGAAGCTTTCTTT,CASSVGTGNTEAFF
TRBD2,TRBV5-6,14,TRBJ2-1,NA,TGTGCCAGCCGACCTAGCGGGGGCCCCCATGAGCAGTTCTTC,CASRPSGGPHEQFF
TRBD1,TRBV10-3,13,TRBJ1-6,few,TGTGCCATCAAGGACAGGGATGATTCACCCCTCCACTTT,CAIKDRDDSPLHF
TRBD1,TRBV29-1,13,TRBJ2-7,NA,TGCAGCGTAAAAGGACAGGGGGACGACGAGCAGTACTTC,CSVKGQGDDEQYF
NA,TRBV20-1,13,TRBJ2-1,NA,TGCAGTGCTAAGAAGTGGGCTTACAATGAGCAGTTCTTC,CSAKKWAYNEQFF
TRBD1,TRBV9,13,TRBJ2-7,once,TGTGCCAGCAGCACCGGACAGGGGTCCGAGCAGTACTTC,CASSTGQGSEQYF
NA,TRBV7-9,13,TRBJ1-2,few,TGTGCCAGCAGCGCGGCGGCAGGCGGGGGCTACACCTTC,CASSAAAGGGYTF
NA,TRBV12-3/TRBV12-4,13,TRBJ1-1,few,TGTGCCAGCAGTTTCTGGGGCTTACCTGAAGCTTTCTTT,CASSFWGLPEAFF
TRBD1,TRBV7-9,15,TRBJ1-1,NA,TGTGCCAGCAGGGGACAGGGGGCGCCGGGCACTGAAGCTTTCTTT,CASRGQGAPGTEAFF
NA,TRBV7-9,14,TRBJ1-2,NA,TGCGCCAGCAGCTCCACCCTGGGCAGGAATGGCTACACCTTC,CASSSTLGRNGYTF
TRBD2,TRBV6-5,14,TRBJ2-5,NA,TGTACCAGCAGTAGGACTAGCGGGAAAACGACCCAGTACTTC,CTSSRTSGKTTQYF
TRBD2,TRBV7-2,15,TRBJ2-3,NA,TGTGCCAGCAGCTCCCAGCGGGGCTTCACAGATACGCAGTATTTT,CASSSQRGFTDTQYF